The 4 T cell receptor beta chains below were found in one sample sequenced in a study of blood T cell repertoires in COVID-19. Some clones are missing from TCRdb's copy, which holds only in-frame ones; the method was immunoSEQ multiplex PCR. The repertoire consists of 330,000 or so clones, with 87% occurring once and the leading ten covering approximately 10%. Sample: peripheral blood. These receptors were obtained from a man under 40 with COVID-19, enrolled during active disease.

The chain is built from TRBV24-1 and TRBJ2-1, with TRBD1 matching over 8 bases. The CDR3 runs 14 residues. The trim removed 7 bases at V and 7 bases at J, leaving 8 bases unmatched. CDR1 is KGHDR and CDR2 is SFDVKD in the germline V gene. CDR3 DNA: TGTGCCACCAGGGACAGGGCCCCCGCTAATGAGCAGTTCTTC. Protein product: CATRDRAPANEQFF.

V and J are TRBV9 and TRBJ2-7; 9 bases line up with TRBD1. The junction had 7 bases not matched to a gene; V was cut back by 0 bases and J by 3 bases. The CDR3 contains 16 residues. Germline CDR1 and CDR2: SGDLS and YYNGEE. CDR3 in amino acids: CASSVAGGQGFYEQYF. The DNA for the CDR3 is TGTGCCAGCAGCGTAGCTGGAGGACAGGGGTTCTACGAGCAGTACTTC. Full variable domain (remainder filled in from reference TRBV9 and TRBJ2-7): DSGVTQTPKHLITATGQRVTLRCSPRSGDLSVYWYQQSLDQGLQFLIQYYNGEERAKGNILERFSAQQFPDLHSELNLSSLELGDSALYFCASSVAGGQGFYEQYFGPGTRLTVT.

In this sample, this clone turned up once. The V call is TRBV28, the J call TRBJ2-5, with D tentatively TRBD1 (6 bases). Trimming removed 5 bases from V and 2 bases from J, with 15 bases in between. The CDR3 consists of 15 residues. The V gene's germline CDR1 is MDHEN and CDR2 SYDVKM. CDR3 in amino acids: CASSPGAQGQETQYF. The DNA for the CDR3 is TGTGCCAGCAGTCCAGGAGCACAGGGACAAGAGACCCAGTACTTC.

Only one count was recorded for this clone. The chain has TRBV18 and TRBJ1-2; tentatively, D is TRBD1 (6 bases). CDR3 size: 14 residues. Per the germline V gene, CDR1 is KGHSH and CDR2 is LQKENI. V dropped 3 bases and J dropped 4 bases, with 12 bases sitting between them. CDR3 nucleotides: TGTGCCAGCTCACCCAACGGACAGTTCTATGGCTACACCTTC. Its protein product is CASSPNGQFYGYTF. The full variable domain, rest sourced from reference TRBV18 and TRBJ1-2, is NAGVMQNPRHLVRRRGQEARLRCSPMKGHSHVYWYRQLPEEGLKFMVYLQKENIIDESGMPKERFSAEFPKEGPSILRIQQVVRGDSAAYFCASSPNGQFYGYTFGSGTRLTVV.